The 30 T cell receptor beta chains below all came from one sample that was sequenced in a study of cytomegalovirus exposure and HLA in healthy donors (dated by TCRdb to 2016 to 2017). Library prep was done by the immunoSEQ multiplex PCR assay. For the multiplex PCR, a mixture combining 60 forward primers for TCR Vbeta segments and 13 reverse primers for TCR Jbeta segments was used. In TCRdb, the immuneACCESS table is reduced to in-frame sequences with V and J assigned. These tables do not hold every clone; where another copy was compared, an unresolved V gene accounts for under half, and the others remain unexplained. Here the sample has hundreds of thousands of clones; roughly 85% occur a single time. The leading ten clones occupy 1.5% to 2% of the sample. Material: PBMCs. The receptor source for this set is a male donor in good health and CMV-seronegative.

The chain carries TRBV5-1 and TRBJ2-3, with D unresolved. Germline V lookup: CDR1 SGHRS, CDR2 YFSETQ. Trimming removed 4 bases at V and 5 bases at J, with 14 bases between. The CDR3 covers 14 residues. CDR3 nucleotides: TGCGCCAGCAGCCAAAATGTCGGTGGAGATACGCAGTATTTT. Protein sequence: CASSQNVGGDTQYF.

This clone has only a few counts. The rearrangement joins TRBV23-1 to TRBJ1-4, with 8 bases fitting TRBD1. TRBV23-1 is flagged as an ORF with uncertain function. Trimming at V came to 4 bases and at J to 8 bases, leaving 9 bases not matched to a gene. CDR3 length: 15 amino acids. The DNA for the CDR3 is TGCGCCAGCAGTCGTAAAGACAGGGGTGAGGAAAAACTGTTTTTT. Amino acid sequence: CASSRKDRGEEKLFF.

The chain uses TRBV28 and TRBJ1-5; 10 nucleotides line up with TRBD1. CDR1 and CDR2 (germline): MDHEN, SYDVKM. V gave up 8 bases and J gave up 5 bases; unmatched junction bases: 9. The CDR3 covers 15 residues. Here the CDR3 reads CASLTGQGRHQPQHF. Here the CDR3 DNA reads TGTGCCAGCCTAACGGGACAGGGGAGGCATCAGCCCCAGCATTTT. The whole variable domain, filled in from reference TRBV28 and TRBJ1-5, reads DVKVTQSSRYLVKRTGEKVFLECVQDMDHENMFWYRQDPGLGLRLIYFSYDVKMKEKGDIPEGYSVSREKKERFSLILESASTNQTSMYLCASLTGQGRHQPQHFGDGTRLSIL.

The J gene is TRBJ2-5, the V gene TRBV6-5; 10 bases are shared with TRBD2. The germline V gene encodes CDR1 MNHEY and CDR2 SVGAGI. V lost 2 bases and J lost 11; bases outside the gene matches: 11. The CDR3 runs to 15 residues. The CDR3 nucleotides read TGTGCCAGCAGTTACGGGGCTAGCGGGAGCTTTGAGCAGTACTTC. Protein product: CASSYGASGSFEQYF.

V gene TRBV7-9 combines with J gene TRBJ1-5; no firm D call. Germline V gives CDR1 SEHNR, CDR2 FQNEAQ (reference sequence). This CDR3 region has 13 residues. Deletions cut 7 bases from V and 7 bases from J, with 14 bases between. The CDR3 loop is CASTRVGGQPQHF. The CDR3 DNA is TGTGCCAGCACCCGGGTCGGAGGGCAGCCCCAGCATTTT.

This clone has more than one count but fewer than ten. The J gene is TRBJ1-3, the V gene TRBV9; 10 bases are a match to TRBD1. The CDR3 is made up of 17 amino acids. Germline values: CDR1 SGDLS, CDR2 YYNGEE. The junction had 5 bases not matched to a gene; V was cut back by 0 bases and J by 2 bases. The CDR3 bases are TGTGCCAGCAGCGTAGTGGTCGACAGGGGGCCTGGAAACACCATATATTTT. Its protein product is CASSVVVDRGPGNTIYF.

This clone was seen just once. CDR3 DNA: TGTGCCAGCAGCTTGGCAACTAGCAGCCCGAATACGCAGTATTTT. Translation: CASSLATSSPNTQYF. This chain links TRBV5-6 with TRBJ2-3; weak D call: TRBD2 (6 bases). The V gene lost 0 bases and the J gene lost 7 bases, with 15 bases spanning the gap. The CDR3 sequence is 15 residues long. CDR1 SGHDT and CDR2 YYEEEE come from the germline V gene.

This clone was counted between two and nine times. This rearrangement joins TRBV7-8 to TRBJ2-5; weak D call: TRBD2 (6 bases). Germline CDR1 is SGHVS and CDR2 is FQNEAQ. The CDR3 consists of 14 residues. V was pared by 5 bases and J by 1 base, with 11 bases between. The CDR3 DNA reads TGTGCCAGCAGCCCGGCGGGGTCCCAAGAGACCCAGTACTTC. It encodes CASSPAGSQETQYF. The variable domain in full, with the rest retrieved from reference TRBV7-8 and TRBJ2-5, is GAGVSQSPRYKVAKRGQDVALRCDPISGHVSLFWYQQALGQGPEFLTYFQNEAQLDKSGLPSDRFFAERPEGSVSTLKIQRTQQEDSAVYLCASSPAGSQETQYFGPGTRLLVL.

The V gene is TRBV7-9, the J gene TRBJ1-2; possible D gene TRBD1, 5 bases. The CDR3 contains 13 residues. Germline-derived CDR1 and CDR2 are SEHNR and FQNEAQ (reference sequence). V gave up 5 bases and J gave up 8 bases, with 15 bases separating them. The DNA for the CDR3 is TGTGCCAGCAGCGAAACGGGGGATTACGGCTACACCTTC. Amino acids: CASSETGDYGYTF.

The chain carries TRBV7-6 and TRBJ2-3, with D possibly matching TRBD2 (7 bases). In germline, CDR1 is SGHVS, CDR2 FNYEAQ. Deletions cut 7 bases from V and 3 bases from J, with 20 bases between. CDR3 size: 16 residues. CDR3 nucleotide sequence: TGTGCCAGCACCCTGGGGGCGGGAGAGGGGACAGATACGCAGTATTTT. Encoded protein: CASTLGAGEGTDTQYF.

The CDR3 loop is CAWSTGAGGYTF. The DNA of the CDR3 is TGTGCCTGGAGTACAGGGGCAGGCGGCTACACCTTC. V and J are TRBV30 and TRBJ1-2; 7 nucleotides agree with TRBD1. This CDR3 contains 12 residues. Trimming at V came to 2 bases and at J to 8 bases, leaving 5 bases not matched to a gene. CDR1 GTSNPN and CDR2 SVGIG come from the germline V gene (reference sequence).

The chain has TRBV7-2 and TRBJ1-1; unclear D gene. V was pared by 0 bases and J by 3 bases, with 17 bases between. CDR3 size: 17 residues. Germline values: CDR1 SGHTA, CDR2 FQGNSA. In DNA form, the CDR3 reads TGTGCCAGCAGCTTAGCGAAGTTGCCGGGGTGGGACACTGAAGCTTTCTTT. Protein sequence: CASSLAKLPGWDTEAFF.

This clone came up a few times. Additional DNA sequences in this sample encode the identical CDR3. V is TRBV9 and J is TRBJ2-3; 8 bases agree with TRBD2. V trimming: 2 bases; J trimming: 5 bases; junction bases outside the gene matches: 4. CDR1 is SGDLS, CDR2 YYNGEE, per germline. The CDR3 contains 14 residues. CDR3 protein: CASSVSGKLDTQYF. As DNA, the CDR3 is TGTGCCAGCAGCGTTAGCGGGAAATTAGATACGCAGTATTTT.

The chain couples TRBV28 to TRBJ2-3, with TRBD1 identical over 7 bases. Trimming took 6 bases from V and 4 from J; bases not matched to a gene: 4. Germline CDR1 reads MDHEN; CDR2 reads SYDVKM. The CDR3 runs 13 residues. CDR3 residues: CASREQGSDTQYF. CDR3 nucleotides: TGTGCCAGCAGGGAACAGGGGTCAGATACGCAGTATTTT.

The V call is TRBV4-3, the J call TRBJ1-3; possibly TRBD1 for D (5 bases). This CDR3 has 16 residues. The germline V gene has CDR1 LGHNA and CDR2 YSLEER. V was pared by 5 bases and J by 0 bases, with 14 bases between. CDR3 nucleotide sequence: TGCGCCAGCAGCGCGCAAGGGGCAGACTCTGGAAACACCATATATTTT. Its protein product is CASSAQGADSGNTIYF.

There are a few counts of this clone. This chain joins TRBV5-4 and TRBJ1-2; 10 nucleotides agree with TRBD1. Germline V gene sequence: CDR1 SGHNT, CDR2 YYREEE (reference sequence). With V trimmed by 4 bases and J by 5 bases, 8 bases remained unmatched. The CDR3 has 15 residues. The CDR3 sequence: CASSAKDRGEYGYTF. The CDR3 DNA reads as TGTGCCAGCAGCGCGAAGGACAGGGGGGAATATGGCTACACCTTC.

This clone appeared once. The chain has TRBV27 and TRBJ2-3, with TRBD2 matching over 7 bases. The CDR3 loop spans 16 amino acids. Germline trimming cut 1 base from V and 2 bases from J; bases unmatched to any gene: 6. The V gene's germline CDR1 is MNHEY and CDR2 SMNVEV (reference sequence). The DNA of the CDR3 is TGTGCCAGCAGTTTATTTGCGGGAGAATTCACAGATACGCAGTATTTT. This translates into CASSLFAGEFTDTQYF.

V is TRBV19 and J is TRBJ2-7, with D perhaps matching TRBD2 (6 bases). In germline, CDR1 is LNHDA, CDR2 SQIVND (reference sequence). The V end lost 0 bases, the J end lost 3 bases, and 9 bases lay between the germline ends. The CDR3 consists of 14 residues. The CDR3 reads CASSIDLGGYEQYF. For the CDR3, the DNA is TGTGCCAGTAGTATAGACCTCGGGGGCTACGAGCAGTACTTC.

V gene TRBV27 combines with J gene TRBJ2-5; perhaps TRBD1 as D (8 bases). TRBJ2-7 explains the end of the DNA better; the J call may be wrong. The CDR3 length is 15 residues. Germline V gives CDR1 MNHEY, CDR2 SMNVEV (reference sequence). As DNA, the CDR3 is TGTGCCAGCAACCGAGCGGGACAGGCCTTATACGAGCAGTACTTC. Its translation is CASNRAGQALYEQYF.

This chain joins TRBV18 and TRBJ1-5; D is ambiguous. Per the germline V gene, CDR1 is KGHSH and CDR2 is LQKENI. The CDR3 is 14 amino acids. Trimming cost V 1 base and J 0 bases, with 4 bases left between them. CDR3 loop: CASSPLFSNQPQHF. The CDR3 nucleotides are TGTGCCAGCTCACCACTCTTTAGCAATCAGCCCCAGCATTTT. Based on the CDR3 plus reference TRBV18 and TRBJ1-5, the full variable domain is NAGVMQNPRHLVRRRGQEARLRCSPMKGHSHVYWYRQLPEEGLKFMVYLQKENIIDESGMPKERFSAEFPKEGPSILRIQQVVRGDSAAYFCASSPLFSNQPQHFGDGTRLSIL.

A word on this clone: A read error may account for a junction end that differs from germline. The chain employs TRBV7-9 and TRBJ2-3; 8 bases are a match to TRBD2. In germline, CDR1 is SEHNR, CDR2 FQNEAQ (reference sequence). The CDR3 sequence is 18 residues long. The CDR3 nucleotides read TGTTCCAGCAGCCCACTCCCGGGACTAGGAAAGGGCACAGATACGCAGTATTTT. Its translation is CSSSPLPGLGKGTDTQYF. Using reference TRBV7-9 and TRBJ2-3 for the parts outside the CDR3, the full variable domain is DTGVSQNPRHKITKRGQNVTFRCDPISEHNRLYWYRQTLGQGPEFLTYFQNEAQLEKSRLLSDRFSAERPKGSFSTLEIQRTEQGDSAMYLCSSSPLPGLGKGTDTQYFGPGTRLTVL.

This chain connects TRBV5-1 to TRBJ2-2; 8 bases are shared with TRBD2. The CDR3 length is 18 residues. Trimming at V came to 4 bases and at J to 8 bases, leaving 19 bases not matched to a gene. CDR1 is SGHRS, CDR2 YFSETQ, per germline. CDR3: CASSPASHAGGPIGELFF. For the CDR3, the DNA is TGCGCCAGCAGCCCGGCCTCCCATGCGGGGGGACCTATAGGGGAGCTGTTTTTT.

This chain uses TRBV6-6 with TRBJ1-4; D gene unclear. Germline lookup yields CDR1 MNHNY and CDR2 SVGAGI (reference sequence). Trimming stripped 0 bases from V and 3 bases from J, with 8 bases between. This CDR3 is 15 amino acids long. CDR3 sequence (DNA): TGTGCCAGCAGTTACTCACGTACGGCTAATGAAAAACTGTTTTTT. Translated, it gives CASSYSRTANEKLFF.

The chain employs TRBV7-2 and TRBJ2-2, with TRBD1 identical over 11 bases. The V gene end was trimmed by 4 bases and the J gene end by 7 bases; junction bases not matched to a gene: 5. CDR1 and CDR2 from the germline V gene are SGHTA and FQGNSA. This CDR3 region has 15 residues. The CDR3: CASSSGTGGSGELFF. The DNA of the CDR3 is TGTGCCAGCAGCTCCGGGACAGGGGGTAGCGGGGAGCTGTTTTTT.

The V gene is TRBV5-1, the J gene TRBJ2-5, with TRBD1 matching 12 bases. The J call is doubtful: the DNA matches TRBJ2-7 better. CDR1 and CDR2 (germline): SGHRS, YFSETQ. The CDR3 sequence is 16 residues long. As DNA, the CDR3 is TGCGCCAGCAGCTTGGCTCCGGGACAGGGGGCGCGCGAGCAGTACTTC. As protein: CASSLAPGQGAREQYF.

The rearrangement joins TRBV10-1 to TRBJ1-5; 11 bases match TRBD1. V lost 11 bases and J lost 5; bases outside the gene matches: 17. Looked up from germline, CDR1 is WNHNN and CDR2 is SYGVQD (reference sequence). This CDR3 is built from 17 residues. The CDR3 DNA reads as TGCGCCGGTCAACCGGGACAGGGGGGGAAATATGATCAGCCCCAGCATTTT. Its protein product is CAGQPGQGGKYDQPQHF.

The V gene is TRBV6-4, the J gene TRBJ2-7; 7 nucleotides agree with TRBD1. Germline V gene data show CDR1 as MRHNA and CDR2 as SNTAGT. V lost 6 bases and J lost 2; bases outside the gene matches: 10. The CDR3 extends over 15 amino acids. For the CDR3, the DNA is TGTGCCAGCAGCTATCTCCCCGGGACAGCCTACGAGCAGTACTTC. This codes for CASSYLPGTAYEQYF.

J is TRBJ2-2 and V is TRBV27; D gene uncertain. The CDR3 contains 14 residues. Germline V lookup: CDR1 MNHEY, CDR2 SMNVEV (reference sequence). V lost 2 bases and J 6 bases, leaving 10 bases between the germline ends. CDR3 bases: TGTGCCAGCAGTTTAGTTTCCCGGGCCGGGGAGCTGTTTTTT. Encoded protein: CASSLVSRAGELFF.

In its sample, this clone was seen a few times. The chain combines TRBV30 with TRBJ1-1; 8 bases map to TRBD1. Germline values: CDR1 GTSNPN, CDR2 SVGIG (reference sequence). Losses at the gene ends were 3 bases for V and 3 bases for J; bases not matched to a gene: 0. This CDR3 spans 12 amino acids. The CDR3 region is CAWRQGDTEAFF. DNA for the CDR3: TGTGCCTGGAGACAGGGGGACACTGAAGCTTTCTTT.

The chain carries TRBV19 and TRBJ1-5; D is unclear. V was shortened by 0 bases and J by 9 bases, with 12 bases between the two germline ends. The CDR3 consists of 14 residues. Germline V lookup: CDR1 LNHDA, CDR2 SQIVND (reference sequence). The CDR3 reads CASSIDLFTRPQHF. In DNA, the CDR3 is TGTGCCAGTAGTATAGATCTATTTACCCGGCCCCAGCATTTT.